This T cell receptor beta chain came from a study of cytomegalovirus exposure and HLA in healthy donors. Study-level results: In vitro assays verified that a few CMV-associated chains recognized CMV antigens specifically. Accounts indicate the classifier identified cytomegalovirus status with strong specificity and sensitivity. That first-cohort TCR clusters tended to co-occur in the 120 or so validation repertoires was found in a later analysis.

The donors were part of the 120-subject validation cohort, which stood apart from the 666-subject first cohort. In regard to this clone: Its cognate antigen is unknown.

Sequenced by immunoSEQ multiplex PCR; TCRdb stores in-frame clones only, minus some. Counted here are tens of thousands of clones, 85% to 95% occurring once; the ten biggest clones make up 0.69%. The sequence was collected from a woman under 30 in good health and CMV-seronegative. Input material: PBMCs.

The CDR3 is CASSPGQGDEKLFF. In DNA form, the CDR3 reads TGTGCCAGCAGTCCGGGACAGGGCGATGAAAAACTGTTTTTT. The V gene is TRBV7-9, the J gene TRBJ1-4; TRBD1 matches 9 bases. The germline gives CDR1 SEHNR, CDR2 FQNEAQ (reference sequence). Losses at the gene ends were 6 bases for V and 6 bases for J; bases not matched to a gene: 5. This CDR3 has 14 residues. Full variable domain (rest looked up from reference TRBV7-9 and TRBJ1-4): DTGVSQNPRHKITKRGQNVTFRCDPISEHNRLYWYRQTLGQGPEFLTYFQNEAQLEKSRLLSDRFSAERPKGSFSTLEIQRTEQGDSAMYLCASSPGQGDEKLFFGSGTQLSVL.